These 12 T cell receptor beta chains were sequenced from one sample in a study of blood T cell repertoires in COVID-19. This table comes from immunoSEQ multiplex PCR, and its TCRdb copy is limited to in-frame clones, with some not included. The sample has around 150,000 clones; around 92% are singletons. The sequenced material came from peripheral blood. The origin of the receptors is a man younger than 45 with COVID-19, enrolled during active disease.

This chain connects TRBV19 to TRBJ1-5; 7 nucleotides align to TRBD1. Germline CDR1 reads LNHDA; CDR2 reads SQIVND (reference sequence). The CDR3 has 15 amino acids. Trimming cost V 6 bases and J 2 bases; bases outside gene matches: 7. This CDR3 is CASSDRAGGNQPQHF. In DNA form, the CDR3 reads TGTGCCAGTAGCGACAGGGCGGGCGGCAATCAGCCCCAGCATTTT. The full variable domain, completed using reference TRBV19 and TRBJ1-5, is DGGITQSPKYLFRKEGQNVTLSCEQNLNHDAMYWYRQDPGQGLRLIYYSQIVNDFQKGDIAEGYSVSREKKESFPLTVTSAQKNPTAFYLCASSDRAGGNQPQHFGDGTRLSIL.

The chain joins TRBV15 to TRBJ2-7; TRBD2 aligns across 12 bases. Germline CDR1 LNHNV, CDR2 YYDKDF (reference sequence). V shed 1 base, J shed 4 bases, and the junction held 14 bases outside the gene matches. This CDR3 is 19 amino acids long. The CDR3 here is CATSRGLAGAPRSLYEQYF. CDR3 DNA: TGTGCCACCAGCAGAGGACTAGCGGGAGCACCCCGGTCCCTTTACGAGCAGTACTTC.

The chain uses TRBV6-5 and TRBJ2-1; TRBD2 agrees at 9 bases. Trimming took 2 bases from V and 2 from J; bases not matched to a gene: 1. The germline V gene has CDR1 MNHEY and CDR2 SVGAGI. The CDR3 is 15 residues long. CDR3 protein: CASSYRLAAYNEQFF. CDR3 sequence (DNA): TGTGCCAGCAGTTACAGACTAGCGGCCTACAATGAGCAGTTCTTC.

The V and J genes are TRBV19 and TRBJ2-7; the match to TRBD2 covers 8 bases. Unmatched junction bases numbered 4, after V lost 4 bases and J lost 2 bases. CDR3 length equals 14 residues. Germline V lookup: CDR1 LNHDA, CDR2 SQIVND (reference sequence). The CDR3 DNA is TGTGCCAGTAGTAGAGCGGGAGTGGCCTACGAGCAGTACTTC. It codes for CASSRAGVAYEQYF. Looking up the rest from reference TRBV19 and TRBJ2-7 gives the full variable domain: DGGITQSPKYLFRKEGQNVTLSCEQNLNHDAMYWYRQDPGQGLRLIYYSQIVNDFQKGDIAEGYSVSREKKESFPLTVTSAQKNPTAFYLCASSRAGVAYEQYFGPGTRLTVT.

V usage is TRBV28 and J usage is TRBJ2-7, with 7 bases matching TRBD1. This CDR3 region has 15 residues. Per the germline V gene, CDR1 is MDHEN and CDR2 is SYDVKM. J lost 2 bases, V lost 1 base, and 5 bases had no gene match. CDR3 protein: CASSLSGTVPYEQYF. The CDR3 region has the DNA TGTGCCAGCAGTTTATCCGGGACAGTACCCTACGAGCAGTACTTC.

The sample holds a few counts of this clone. V gene TRBV5-5 combines with J gene TRBJ2-1; 9 bases align to TRBD2. V was pared by 2 bases and J by 7 bases, with 13 bases of the junction left unmatched. This CDR3 is 17 amino acids long. CDR1 is SGHKS and CDR2 is YYEKEE in the germline V gene (reference sequence). The CDR3 loop reads CASSFRLAGVPGNEQFF. CDR3 nucleotide sequence: TGTGCCAGCAGCTTTCGATTAGCGGGAGTGCCGGGTAATGAGCAGTTCTTC.

The J gene is TRBJ1-2, the V gene TRBV7-8, with 8 nucleotides matching TRBD1. In germline, CDR1 is SGHVS, CDR2 FQNEAQ. The CDR3 sequence is 15 residues long. J gave up 4 bases and V 1 base, and 5 bases lay outside the gene matches. The chain's CDR3 is CASSLESGGGYGYTF. The CDR3 DNA sequence: TGTGCCAGCAGCTTAGAGTCAGGGGGCGGCTATGGCTACACCTTC.

CDR3 protein: CASSPQGTGELFF. CDR3 sequence (DNA): TGTGCCAGCAGCCCACAGGGGACCGGGGAGCTGTTTTTT. This sequence joins TRBV14 and TRBJ2-2, with 7 nucleotides matching TRBD1. CDR3 size: 13 residues. The trim removed 4 bases at V and 5 bases at J, leaving 1 base unmatched. The V gene's germline CDR1 is SGHDN and CDR2 FVKESK.

This clone has a single count. The chain combines TRBV7-2 with TRBJ2-2, with a possible D match to TRBD1 (6 bases). Per germline, CDR1 SGHTA and CDR2 FQGNSA. Deletions cut 2 bases from V and 2 bases from J, with 9 bases between. The CDR3 has 15 amino acids. CDR3 residues: CASSLWGPNTGELFF. The DNA of the CDR3 is TGTGCCAGCAGCTTATGGGGGCCCAACACCGGGGAGCTGTTTTTT.

V usage is TRBV9 and J usage is TRBJ1-2, with TRBD1 as a possible D gene (5 bases). CDR1 and CDR2 from the germline V gene are SGDLS and YYNGEE. Trimming pared 3 bases from V and 0 bases from J, leaving 12 bases between. The CDR3 is 15 amino acids. Here the CDR3 reads CASSARQQTNYGYTF. The CDR3, as DNA: TGTGCCAGCAGCGCCCGACAGCAAACTAACTATGGCTACACCTTC.

V gene TRBV7-2 combines with J gene TRBJ2-5; D is perhaps TRBD1 (6 bases). Germline V gives CDR1 SGHTA, CDR2 FQGNSA. The V and J ends lost 6 bases and 1 base respectively, with 15 bases between them. CDR3 length: 15 amino acids. CDR3 nucleotides: TGTGCCAGCAGGTTGATAGGGGGAAGCCAAGAGACCCAGTACTTC. This codes for CASRLIGGSQETQYF.

The chain couples TRBV3-1 (or the pseudogene TRBV3-2) to TRBJ2-1; 8 positions match TRBD2. In germline, CDR1 is LGHDT, CDR2 YNNKEL (reference sequence). Unmatched junction bases numbered 1, after V lost 0 bases and J lost 3 bases. CDR3 length: 15 residues. The chain's CDR3 is CASSQDGTSYNEQFF. CDR3 bases: TGTGCCAGCAGCCAAGATGGGACTAGCTACAATGAGCAGTTCTTC.